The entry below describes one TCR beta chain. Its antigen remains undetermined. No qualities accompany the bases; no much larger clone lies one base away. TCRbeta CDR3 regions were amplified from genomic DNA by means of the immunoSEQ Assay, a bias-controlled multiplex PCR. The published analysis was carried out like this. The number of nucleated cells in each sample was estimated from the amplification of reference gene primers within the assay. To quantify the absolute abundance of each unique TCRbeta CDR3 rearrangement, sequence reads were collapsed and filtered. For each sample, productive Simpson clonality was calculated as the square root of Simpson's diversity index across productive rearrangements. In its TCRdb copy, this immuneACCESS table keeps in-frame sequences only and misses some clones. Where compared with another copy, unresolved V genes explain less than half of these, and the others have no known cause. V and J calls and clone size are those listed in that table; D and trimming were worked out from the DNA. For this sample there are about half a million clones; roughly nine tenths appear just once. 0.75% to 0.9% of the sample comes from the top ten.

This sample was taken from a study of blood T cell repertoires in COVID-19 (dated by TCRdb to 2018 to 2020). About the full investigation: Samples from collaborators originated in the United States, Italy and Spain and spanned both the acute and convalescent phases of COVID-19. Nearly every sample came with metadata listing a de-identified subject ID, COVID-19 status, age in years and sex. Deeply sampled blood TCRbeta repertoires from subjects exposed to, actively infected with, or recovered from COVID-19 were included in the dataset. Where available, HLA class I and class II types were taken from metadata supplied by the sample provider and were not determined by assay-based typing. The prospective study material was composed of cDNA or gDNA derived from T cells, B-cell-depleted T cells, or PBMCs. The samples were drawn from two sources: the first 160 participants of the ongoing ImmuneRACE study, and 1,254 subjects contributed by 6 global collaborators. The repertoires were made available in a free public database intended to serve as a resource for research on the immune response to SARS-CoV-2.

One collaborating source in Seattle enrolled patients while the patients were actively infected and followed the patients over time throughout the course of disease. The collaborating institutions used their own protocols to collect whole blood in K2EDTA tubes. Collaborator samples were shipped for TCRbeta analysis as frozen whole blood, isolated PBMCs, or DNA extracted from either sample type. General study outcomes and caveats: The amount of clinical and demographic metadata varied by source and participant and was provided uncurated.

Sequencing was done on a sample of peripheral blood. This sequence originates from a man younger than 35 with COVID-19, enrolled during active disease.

The CDR3 reads CASSPTGGVGETQYF. The DNA is TGTGCCAGCAGCCCAACAGGGGGCGTAGGAGAGACCCAGTACTTC. The chain couples TRBV13 to TRBJ2-5; TRBD1 aligns with 9 central bases. From a lookup of the germline V gene (reference sequence), CDR1 and CDR2 are PRHDT and FYEKMQ. Inclusive of the bounding cysteine and phenylalanine, the CDR3 is 15 residues long. Of all the DNA, just the CDR3 is kept, 45 bases in frame from base 1. Trimming accounts for 5 bases at V and 4 bases at J, while the number of junction bases matched to no gene is 8.